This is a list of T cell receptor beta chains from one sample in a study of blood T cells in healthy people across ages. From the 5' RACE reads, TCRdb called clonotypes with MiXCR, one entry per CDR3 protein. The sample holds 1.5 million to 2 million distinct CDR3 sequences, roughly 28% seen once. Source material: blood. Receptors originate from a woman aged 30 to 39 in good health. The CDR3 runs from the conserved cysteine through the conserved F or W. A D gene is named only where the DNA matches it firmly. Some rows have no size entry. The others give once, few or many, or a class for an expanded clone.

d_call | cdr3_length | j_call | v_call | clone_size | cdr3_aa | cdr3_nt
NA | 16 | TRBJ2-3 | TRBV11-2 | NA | CASSLRASSATDTQYF | TGTGCCAGCAGTCTTAGGGCCTCTAGCGCCACAGATACGCAGTATTTT
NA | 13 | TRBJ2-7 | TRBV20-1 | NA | CSAGRASYNEQYF | TGCAGTGCTGGTAGGGCCTCCTACAATGAGCAGTACTTC
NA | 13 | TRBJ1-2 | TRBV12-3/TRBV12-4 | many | CASSPGRGYGYTF | TGTGCCAGCAGTCCTGGACGGGGTTATGGCTACACCTTC
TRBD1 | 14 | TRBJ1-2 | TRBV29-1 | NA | CSVTGTGVWDGYTF | TGCAGCGTAACCGGGACAGGGGTGTGGGATGGCTACACCTTC
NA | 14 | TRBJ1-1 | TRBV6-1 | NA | CASSATRAATEAFF | TGTGCCAGCAGTGCGACCAGGGCGGCCACTGAAGCTTTCTTT
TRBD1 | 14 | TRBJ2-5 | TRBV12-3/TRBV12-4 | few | CASSATGEFGTQYF | TGTGCCAGCAGCGCAACAGGGGAGTTTGGGACCCAGTACTTC
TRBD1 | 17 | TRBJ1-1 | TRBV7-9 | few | CASSLKYDRGPGTEAFF | TGTGCCAGCAGCTTAAAGTACGACAGGGGGCCGGGAACTGAAGCTTTCTTT
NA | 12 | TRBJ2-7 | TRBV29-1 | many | CSVEGLAHEQYF | TGCAGCGTTGAAGGTCTCGCCCACGAGCAGTACTTC
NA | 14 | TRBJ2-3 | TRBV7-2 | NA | CASSPTGSTDTQDF | TGTGCCAGCAGCCCCACGGGCTCCACAGATACGCAGGATTTT
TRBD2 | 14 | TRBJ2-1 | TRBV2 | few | CASRGGYSYNEQFF | TGTGCCAGCCGGGGGGGTTACTCCTACAATGAGCAGTTCTTC
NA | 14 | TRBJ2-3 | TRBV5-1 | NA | CASKSQTPTDTQYF | TGCGCCAGCAAATCTCAAACTCCGACAGATACGCAGTATTTT
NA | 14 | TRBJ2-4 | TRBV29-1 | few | CSVVNNPWGREQYF | TGCAGCGTCGTTAATAACCCCTGGGGACGGGAGCAGTACTTC